The 22 T cell receptor beta chains given below trace back to one sample, sequenced in a study of blood T cell repertoires in COVID-19. Measured with immunoSEQ multiplex PCR; TCRdb has only the in-frame clones, and not every one. The data show 100,000 to 150,000 clones, with roughly four fifths seen just once and 10% to 15% held by the top ten. The sequenced sample was peripheral blood. All receptors come from a man aged 55 to 70 with acute or convalescent COVID-19.

V gene TRBV7-3 combines with J gene TRBJ1-1, with D perhaps TRBD1 (6 bases). The CDR3 is made up of 13 amino acids. Germline V gives CDR1 SGHTA, CDR2 FQGTGA. Trimming took 4 bases from V and 0 from J, leaving 6 bases between them. CDR3 nucleotides: TGTGCCAGCAGCTGGGACATGAACACTGAAGCTTTCTTT. This translates into CASSWDMNTEAFF.

This chain links TRBV6-5 with TRBJ2-1; the match to TRBD2 covers 8 bases. The trim removed 2 bases at V and 7 bases at J, leaving 7 bases unmatched. Germline assignment: CDR1 MNHEY and CDR2 SVGAGI. The CDR3 extends over 15 amino acids. The CDR3 nucleotides are TGTGCCAGCAGTTACCCCGGGACTAGAATGAATGAGCAGTTCTTC. Its translation is CASSYPGTRMNEQFF.

This clone was observed once. The V and J genes are TRBV7-9 and TRBJ2-1; 13 bases are shared with TRBD2. The CDR3 totals 15 residues. CDR1 and CDR2 from the germline V gene are SEHNR and FQNEAQ (reference sequence). With V trimmed by 5 bases and J by 8 bases, 6 bases remained unmatched. CDR3 DNA: TGTGCCAGCAGCCCCGGGACTAGCGGGATCGATGAGCAGTTCTTC. Translation: CASSPGTSGIDEQFF.

There are many counts of this clone. This chain uses TRBV2 with TRBJ2-7; D is unclear. CDR1 SNHLY and CDR2 FYNNEI come from the germline V gene. Trimming took off 6 bases at V and 8 bases at J, with 11 bases between the two ends. This CDR3 has 11 residues. The CDR3: CASSPYSKQYF. CDR3 in DNA: TGTGCCAGCAGCCCATACTCGAAGCAGTACTTC.

The chain has TRBV5-8 and TRBJ1-1, with a weak D call TRBD1 (6 bases). This CDR3 comprises 16 residues. The V end was cut by 4 bases, the J end by 5 bases, with 21 bases between. Germline V gene data show CDR1 as SGHTS and CDR2 as YDEGEE. CDR3 region: CASSPPGGAGWTEAFF. As DNA, the CDR3 is TGTGCCAGCAGCCCACCTGGGGGGGCGGGGTGGACTGAAGCTTTCTTT.

This sequence joins TRBV28 and TRBJ2-2; 12 bases map to TRBD2. There are 16 residues in the CDR3. CDR1 and CDR2 (germline): MDHEN, SYDVKM. The junction had 2 bases not matched to a gene; V was cut back by 2 bases and J by 4 bases. CDR3 loop: CASSLGLAGLTGELFF. CDR3 DNA sequence: TGTGCCAGCAGTTTAGGACTAGCGGGACTCACCGGGGAGCTGTTTTTT. The variable domain in full, completed from reference TRBV28 and TRBJ2-2, reads DVKVTQSSRYLVKRTGEKVFLECVQDMDHENMFWYRQDPGLGLRLIYFSYDVKMKEKGDIPEGYSVSREKKERFSLILESASTNQTSMYLCASSLGLAGLTGELFFGEGSRLTVL.

The CDR3 loop is CASSPNADTQYF. The CDR3 bases are TGTGCCAGCAGCCCTAACGCAGATACGCAGTATTTT. The V call is TRBV3-1 (or the pseudogene TRBV3-2), the J call TRBJ2-3; D call uncertain. Germline V gene sequence: CDR1 LGHDT, CDR2 YNNKEL (reference sequence). Trimming pared 4 bases from V and 4 bases from J, leaving 6 bases between. The CDR3 loop spans 12 amino acids.

V usage is TRBV27 and J usage is TRBJ2-7; D might be TRBD2 (5 bases). This CDR3 has 16 residues. Trimming removed 4 bases from V and 0 bases from J, with 16 bases in between. CDR1 and CDR2 (germline): MNHEY, SMNVEV (reference sequence). The CDR3 DNA reads TGTGCCAGCAGTTCCTCCGGGGTCGTAAGCTCCTACGAGCAGTACTTC. This encodes CASSSSGVVSSYEQYF.

This clone was picked up a small number of times. This CDR3 reads CAISESSTTGSEQYF. CDR3 DNA: TGTGCCATCAGTGAGTCCAGTACGACAGGGAGCGAGCAGTACTTC. The V and J genes are TRBV10-3 and TRBJ2-7; 7 positions agree with TRBD1. In germline, CDR1 is ENHRY, CDR2 SYGVKD. CDR3 length: 15 amino acids. J was trimmed by 6 bases and V by 0 bases; bases with no gene match: 8.

CDR3 DNA sequence: TGTGCCAGTAGTATAGTCACAGGGGGCAATCAGCCCCAGCATTTT. Its protein is CASSIVTGGNQPQHF. V usage is TRBV19 and J usage is TRBJ1-5, with TRBD1 identical over 7 bases. This CDR3 spans 15 amino acids. J gave up 2 bases and V 1 base, and 2 bases lay outside the gene matches. Germline V CDR1 and CDR2: LNHDA, SQIVND (reference sequence).

This chain uses TRBV30 with TRBJ2-7; TRBD2 agrees at 7 bases. This CDR3 comprises 14 residues. With V trimmed by 4 bases and J by 5 bases, 11 bases remained unmatched. Germline V lookup: CDR1 GTSNPN, CDR2 SVGIG (reference sequence). CDR3 in DNA: TGTGCCTGGACGCTGGGGGGGTCATGGGACGAGCAGTACTTC. This encodes CAWTLGGSWDEQYF.

This clone was seen only once. The chain carries TRBV28 and TRBJ1-1; possible D gene TRBD1, 6 bases. The ends were cut back, 8 bases at V and 4 bases at J, with 14 bases in the middle. The CDR3 totals 13 residues. Germline V gene lookup returns CDR1 MDHEN and CDR2 SYDVKM. The CDR3 region has the DNA TGTGCCAGCTACGGGGGGCCTGGCACTGAAGCTTTCTTT. As protein: CASYGGPGTEAFF.

The chain combines TRBV7-8 with TRBJ2-7, with D perhaps matching TRBD2 (6 bases). The germline V and J ends were trimmed by 5 bases and 0 bases, with 14 bases remaining between them. Germline lookup yields CDR1 SGHVS and CDR2 FQNEAQ. This CDR3 spans 15 amino acids. The CDR3 here is CASSRGLTSSYEQYF. The CDR3 bases are TGTGCCAGCAGCCGGGGACTGACGAGCTCCTACGAGCAGTACTTC.

The chain employs TRBV27 and TRBJ2-5; a possible D gene is TRBD2 (6 bases). This CDR3 has 14 amino acids. Germline values: CDR1 MNHEY, CDR2 SMNVEV (reference sequence). Trimming stripped 2 bases from V and 2 bases from J, with 9 bases between. For the CDR3, the DNA is TGTGCCAGCAGTTTAGCGGGAATTCAAGAGACCCAGTACTTC. Its translation is CASSLAGIQETQYF.

The chain uses TRBV2 and TRBJ1-5, with a possible D match to TRBD1 (5 bases). This CDR3 contains 12 residues. Germline V gene lookup returns CDR1 SNHLY and CDR2 FYNNEI. Trimming removed 6 bases at V and 6 bases at J, with 9 bases between. The CDR3, as DNA: TGTGCCAGCAGAGGGGAAACTCAGCCCCAGCATTTT. This sequence encodes CASRGETQPQHF.

In DNA, the CDR3 is TGTGCCAGCAGGGTGGACAGGGTCGGCACTGAAGCTTTCTTT. Its protein is CASRVDRVGTEAFF. The V and J genes are TRBV28 and TRBJ1-1; 8 positions match TRBD1. The CDR3 has 14 residues. J lost 4 bases, V lost 6 bases, and 7 bases had no gene match. Germline loops: CDR1 MDHEN, CDR2 SYDVKM.

In its sample, this clone was seen a few times. The J gene is TRBJ1-5, the V gene TRBV7-9; tentatively, D is TRBD1 (6 bases). V lost 4 bases and J 4 bases, leaving 14 bases between the germline ends. Looked up from germline, CDR1 is SEHNR and CDR2 is FQNEAQ (reference sequence). The CDR3 runs to 15 residues. The CDR3 region is CASSSTGSRNQPQHF. As DNA, the CDR3 is TGTGCCAGCAGCTCCACAGGGAGTAGGAATCAGCCCCAGCATTTT. Looking up the rest from reference TRBV7-9 and TRBJ1-5 gives the full variable domain: DTGVSQNPRHKITKRGQNVTFRCDPISEHNRLYWYRQTLGQGPEFLTYFQNEAQLEKSRLLSDRFSAERPKGSFSTLEIQRTEQGDSAMYLCASSSTGSRNQPQHFGDGTRLSIL.

The chain carries TRBV15 and TRBJ1-1; TRBD1 matches 10 bases. The CDR3 consists of 17 residues. V trimming: 0 bases; J trimming: 4 bases; junction bases outside the gene matches: 8. In germline, CDR1 is LNHNV, CDR2 YYDKDF (reference sequence). The CDR3 DNA sequence: TGTGCCACCAGCAGAGACTTGGGGACAGGGGCCACCACTGAAGCTTTCTTT. This sequence encodes CATSRDLGTGATTEAFF.

The rearrangement links TRBV27 to TRBJ1-1, with D possibly TRBD1 on 6 matching bases. The CDR3 extends over 15 amino acids. Germline V gene sequence: CDR1 MNHEY, CDR2 SMNVEV (reference sequence). The ends were cut back, 3 bases at V and 5 bases at J, with 16 bases in the middle. CDR3 in amino acids: CASSLAGVKGTEAFF. The CDR3 bases are TGTGCCAGCAGTTTGGCAGGGGTTAAGGGAACTGAAGCTTTCTTT.

In its sample, this clone was seen once. The rearrangement links TRBV28 to TRBJ2-4; D uncertain. Germline loops: CDR1 MDHEN, CDR2 SYDVKM. The CDR3 is 12 amino acids. The V gene lost 3 bases and the J gene lost 5 bases, with 5 bases spanning the gap. The DNA of the CDR3 is TGTGCCAGCAGTTTGAGCCAAAACATTCAGTACTTC. This translates into CASSLSQNIQYF.

The rearrangement uses TRBV19 and TRBJ1-5; tentative D call: TRBD1 (6 bases). This CDR3 contains 15 residues. Deletions cut 7 bases from V and 0 bases from J, with 13 bases between. Germline CDR1 LNHDA, CDR2 SQIVND (reference sequence). The CDR3 nucleotides are TGTGCCAGTAAGGACGTGGGACATAGCAATCAGCCCCAGCATTTT. This encodes CASKDVGHSNQPQHF.

The gene calls are TRBV5-1 and TRBJ1-1; possibly TRBD1 for D (6 bases). The length of the CDR3 is 14 residues. V was clipped by 4 bases and J by 1 base, with 11 bases between them. Germline V CDR1 and CDR2: SGHRS, YFSETQ. The CDR3 loop reads CASSGSDRNTEAFF. The CDR3 region has the DNA TGCGCCAGCAGCGGGTCGGACAGGAACACTGAAGCTTTCTTT.